Below, 29 T cell receptor beta chains from the same sample are listed, as sequenced in a study of T-cell reconstitution after alpha-beta-depleted transplantation in children. TCRbeta library preparation incorporated unique molecular identifiers. TCRdb recomputed calls from the PCR reads with MiXCR, one row per CDR3 protein. The sample yields around 440,000 distinct CDR3 sequences, roughly a tenth seen once. Source: PBMCs, taken before TCRalphabeta/CD19-depleted stem cell transplant. The receptors originated from a child aged 2 to 10 with inherited bone marrow failure, due to receive a stem cell transplant.

In regard to this clonotype: Compared with germline, one end of the junction differs, possibly owing to a read error. V is TRBV20-1 and J is TRBJ1-6; possible D gene TRBD1, 5 bases. This CDR3 has 17 residues. Germline loops: CDR1 DFQATT, CDR2 SNEGSKA (reference sequence). The CDR3 DNA sequence: TGCTGTGCTAGAGGAGGGGCCGGGACGGATGGGGTCGGGCCCCTCCACTTT. Translating gives CCARGGAGTDGVGPLHF.

This clonotype came up many times. The V gene is TRBV28, the J gene TRBJ2-5, with D perhaps given as TRBD1 or TRBD2 (5 bases each). This CDR3 is 17 amino acids long. V lost 2 bases and J lost 4, with 20 bases in between. Germline V gives CDR1 MDHEN, CDR2 SYDVKM. For the CDR3, the DNA is TGTGCCAGCAGTTTACCGGAACCGGGAAAGAGGGGAGAGACCCAGTACTTC. It is translated as CASSLPEPGKRGETQYF.

This clonotype came up many times. The chain has TRBV4-3 and TRBJ1-6; no clear D gene. The V gene's germline CDR1 is LGHNA and CDR2 YSLEER. The CDR3 contains 13 residues. The V end lost 0 bases, the J end lost 9 bases, and 6 bases lay between the germline ends. CDR3: CASSQDTGSPLHF. Here the CDR3 DNA reads TGCGCCAGCAGCCAAGATACCGGTTCACCCCTCCACTTT.

This clonotype was counted at least ten times. The chain couples TRBV15 to TRBJ2-1; 9 bases match TRBD1. This CDR3 spans 16 amino acids. CDR1 is LNHNV and CDR2 is YYDKDF in the germline V gene (reference sequence). The V segment lost 2 bases and the J segment 12 bases; nucleotides outside the gene matches: 14. CDR3 amino acids: CATSRPDRGGQVRQFF. The CDR3 nucleotides read TGTGCCACCAGCAGACCCGACAGGGGGGGCCAGGTTAGGCAGTTCTTC.

This clonotype has at least ten counts. The rearrangement joins TRBV7-9 to TRBJ2-1; TRBD2 matches 8 bases. In germline, CDR1 is SEHNR, CDR2 FQNEAQ (reference sequence). The CDR3 consists of 17 residues. V was pared by 5 bases and J by 5 bases, with 14 bases of the junction left unmatched. Here the CDR3 reads CASSPQFGGLANNEQFF. In DNA, the CDR3 is TGTGCCAGCAGCCCCCAATTCGGCGGACTAGCAAACAATGAGCAGTTCTTC.

This clonotype was found a few times. The CDR3 DNA reads TGTGCCTCTTCGGGCCTCCCGCTGCCAGGCTACACCTTC. Translated: CASSGLPLPGYTF. The genes are TRBV30 and TRBJ1-2, with D unresolved. Germline-derived CDR1 and CDR2 are GTSNPN and SVGIG (reference sequence). The CDR3 is 13 amino acids. The V and J ends lost 7 bases and 8 bases respectively, with 20 bases between them.

The chain is built from TRBV18 and TRBJ1-2, with TRBD1 matching over 8 bases. The trim removed 6 bases at V and 4 bases at J, leaving 7 bases unmatched. The CDR3 sequence is 14 residues long. CDR1 and CDR2 from the germline V gene are KGHSH and LQKENI. The DNA of the CDR3 is TGTGCCAGCTCCGGGACAGGCATCGTCTATGGCTACACCTTC. It translates to CASSGTGIVYGYTF.

This clonotype was seen ten or more times. V gene TRBV11-2 combines with J gene TRBJ2-1, with 8 bases identical to TRBD2. Germline V lookup: CDR1 SGHAT, CDR2 FQNNGV. This CDR3 is 18 amino acids long. V shed 0 bases and J 7 bases; nucleotides not matched to a gene: 14. The CDR3 reads CASSLDTSGRRGYNEQFF. For the CDR3, the DNA is TGTGCCAGCAGCTTAGATACTAGCGGTAGACGGGGATATAATGAGCAGTTCTTC.

The V gene is TRBV7-9, the J gene TRBJ2-5; 15 bases fit TRBD2. Per the germline V gene, CDR1 is SEHNR and CDR2 is FQNEAQ (reference sequence). Unmatched junction bases numbered 5, after V lost 5 bases and J lost 1 base. There are 17 residues in the CDR3. This CDR3 reads CASSAGTSGRRQETQYF. The CDR3 nucleotides read TGTGCCAGCAGCGCGGGGACTAGCGGGAGGCGCCAAGAGACCCAGTACTTC. The full variable domain, completed using reference TRBV7-9 and TRBJ2-5, is DTGVSQNPRHKITKRGQNVTFRCDPISEHNRLYWYRQTLGQGPEFLTYFQNEAQLEKSRLLSDRFSAERPKGSFSTLEIQRTEQGDSAMYLCASSAGTSGRRQETQYFGPGTRLLVL.

Turning to this clonotype: A read error is likely, as this CDR3 ends without the conserved phenylalanine or tryptophan. This chain uses TRBV12-3 or TRBV12-4 with TRBJ2-1; D is unresolved. The CDR3 covers 11 residues. With 5 bases removed from V and 4 bases from J, the gap between germline ends came to 3 bases. The CDR3 region has the DNA TGTGCCAGCAGTATATACAATGAGCAGTTCCTC. Residues: CASSIYNEQFL.

This clonotype was found a few times. The rearrangement uses TRBV9 and TRBJ2-1, with unresolved D. The length of the CDR3 is 13 residues. Trimming left V 3 bases short and J 8 bases short, with 12 bases between. Germline lookup yields CDR1 SGDLS and CDR2 YYNGEE. The CDR3: CASSAHYADEQFF. CDR3 DNA: TGTGCCAGCAGCGCCCACTACGCGGATGAGCAGTTCTTC.

This clonotype has at least ten counts. This chain links TRBV20-1 with TRBJ2-3; 7 bases are a match to TRBD2. V was pared by 5 bases and J by 2 bases, with 7 bases of the junction left unmatched. The CDR3 spans 14 residues. Germline V gives CDR1 DFQATT, CDR2 SNEGSKA (reference sequence). The CDR3 DNA reads as TGCAGTGCTCCGGGACTATCCCCCACAGATACGCAGTATTTT. Amino acid sequence: CSAPGLSPTDTQYF.

This clonotype was seen only a few times. This chain joins TRBV12-3 or TRBV12-4 and TRBJ2-2; 8 nucleotides agree with TRBD2. V shed 3 bases and J 1 base; nucleotides not matched to a gene: 16. The CDR3 has 20 residues. The CDR3 loop reads CASSFLSLMAGGRNTGELFF. The CDR3 DNA sequence: TGTGCCAGCAGTTTCTTATCGTTGATGGCGGGAGGCCGGAACACCGGGGAGCTGTTTTTT.

The J gene is TRBJ2-1, the V gene TRBV10-3; 10 nucleotides match TRBD1. The V gene's germline CDR1 is ENHRY and CDR2 SYGVKD. With 9 bases clipped from V and 10 bases from J, the junction kept 18 bases outside the gene matches. This CDR3 is built from 16 residues. The CDR3 loop is CAIGLLRDRGVWEQFF. The DNA of the CDR3 is TGTGCCATAGGATTACTGCGGGACAGGGGAGTTTGGGAGCAGTTCTTC.

This clonotype has just a few counts. The gene calls are TRBV30 and TRBJ2-7; TRBD2 might be the D (6 bases). There are 13 residues in the CDR3. With 2 bases removed from V and 4 bases from J, the gap between germline ends came to 12 bases. The germline V gene has CDR1 GTSNPN and CDR2 SVGIG (reference sequence). Written as DNA, the CDR3 is TGTGCCTGGAGTCACGGGAGAAGGTACGAGCAGTACTTC. It translates to CAWSHGRRYEQYF. Full variable domain (rest looked up from reference TRBV30 and TRBJ2-7): SQTIHQWPATLVQPVGSPLSLECTVEGTSNPNLYWYRQAAGRGLQLLFYSVGIGQISSEVPQNLSASRPQDRQFILSSKKLLLSDSGFYLCAWSHGRRYEQYFGPGTRLTVT.

The sample holds a few counts of this clonotype. The chain uses TRBV3-1 and TRBJ2-1; D ambiguous. Germline V gene data show CDR1 as LGHDT and CDR2 as YNNKEL (reference sequence). This CDR3 contains 17 residues. V was trimmed by 0 bases and J by 3 bases, leaving 15 bases between them. Here the CDR3 reads CASSQDEGPWVYNEQFF. DNA for the CDR3: TGTGCCAGCAGCCAAGATGAAGGACCCTGGGTCTACAATGAGCAGTTCTTC.

The gene calls are TRBV7-2 and TRBJ2-7; 7 nucleotides line up with TRBD1. The CDR3 extends over 14 amino acids. CDR1 is SGHTA and CDR2 is FQGNSA in the germline V gene. V gave up 1 base and J gave up 3 bases; unmatched junction bases: 3. The CDR3 DNA follows: TGTGCCAGCAGCTTAGGTCGGGACAGCTACGAGCAGTACTTC. As protein: CASSLGRDSYEQYF. The whole variable domain, remainder taken from reference TRBV7-2 and TRBJ2-7, is GAGVSQSPSNKVTEKGKDVELRCDPISGHTALYWYRQSLGQGLEFLIYFQGNSAPDKSGLPSDRFSAERTGGSVSTLTIQRTQQEDSAVYLCASSLGRDSYEQYFGPGTRLTVT.

This clonotype was detected ten times or more. V usage is TRBV12-3 or TRBV12-4 and J usage is TRBJ1-1; TRBD1 matches 7 bases. Trimming took 5 bases from V and 9 from J; bases not matched to a gene: 12. The CDR3 is 14 amino acids. This CDR3 reads CASSPGGEWVKAFF. CDR3 sequence (DNA): TGTGCCAGCAGTCCAGGGGGGGAATGGGTAAAAGCTTTCTTT.

This clonotype was seen ten or more times. The chain is built from TRBV20-1 and TRBJ2-1, with TRBD2 matching 14 bases. Germline-derived CDR1 and CDR2 are DFQATT and SNEGSKA (reference sequence). V was pared by 2 bases and J by 9 bases, with 6 bases of the junction left unmatched. CDR3 size: 15 residues. This CDR3 reads CSARPGTSGSSEQFF. DNA of the CDR3: TGCAGTGCTAGACCCGGGACTAGCGGGAGTTCTGAGCAGTTCTTC.

The chain links TRBV7-9 to TRBJ2-3; TRBD2 agrees at 9 bases. The trim removed 5 bases at V and 6 bases at J, leaving 9 bases unmatched. CDR3 size: 15 residues. CDR1 and CDR2 from the germline V gene are SEHNR and FQNEAQ (reference sequence). For the CDR3, the DNA is TGTGCCAGCAGCCTAATGACTAGCGGAGGGGATACGCAGTATTTT. Encoded protein: CASSLMTSGGDTQYF. Supplemented by reference TRBV7-9 and TRBJ2-3, the full variable domain reads DTGVSQNPRHKITKRGQNVTFRCDPISEHNRLYWYRQTLGQGPEFLTYFQNEAQLEKSRLLSDRFSAERPKGSFSTLEIQRTEQGDSAMYLCASSLMTSGGDTQYFGPGTRLTVL.

This clonotype was counted once. The J gene is TRBJ2-7, the V gene TRBV27; D may be TRBD1 (6 bases). V was trimmed by 0 bases and J by 2 bases, leaving 14 bases between them. The CDR3 length is 16 residues. In germline, CDR1 is MNHEY, CDR2 SMNVEV (reference sequence). CDR3 sequence reads: CASSLSRGTNPYEQYF. The CDR3 DNA is TGTGCCAGCAGTTTATCAAGGGGGACCAACCCCTACGAGCAGTACTTC.

In its sample, this clonotype was seen a few times. The rearrangement links TRBV5-4 to TRBJ1-1, with D possibly matching TRBD1 (5 bases). Germline V gives CDR1 SGHNT, CDR2 YYREEE (reference sequence). The CDR3 spans 14 residues. Deletions cut 2 bases from V and 2 bases from J, with 10 bases between. CDR3 coding DNA: TGTGCCAGCAGCTTCGACAGCCAAAACACTGAAGCTTTCTTT. It yields the protein CASSFDSQNTEAFF. The whole variable domain, filled in from reference TRBV5-4 and TRBJ1-1, reads ETGVTQSPTHLIKTRGQQVTLRCSSQSGHNTVSWYQQALGQGPQFIFQYYREEENGRGNFPPRFSGLQFPNYSSELNVNALELDDSALYLCASSFDSQNTEAFFGQGTRLTVV.

Many counts were recorded for this clonotype. The genes are TRBV7-8 and TRBJ2-1; the D gene is possibly TRBD2 (5 bases). Germline lookup yields CDR1 SGHVS and CDR2 FQNEAQ. The CDR3 totals 15 residues. Trimming stripped 3 bases from V and 1 base from J, with 10 bases between. The CDR3 DNA reads TGTGCCAGCAGCTTCAGGAGCGGTTCCTACAATGAGCAGTTCTTC. It specifies CASSFRSGSYNEQFF.

This clonotype was recorded at least ten times. The gene calls are TRBV6-5 and TRBJ1-2; no clear D. Germline V gene sequence: CDR1 MNHEY, CDR2 SVGAGI. The ends were cut back, 2 bases at V and 6 bases at J, with 13 bases in the middle. This CDR3 comprises 14 residues. The CDR3 sequence is CASSYVRSSDGYTF. The CDR3 DNA reads as TGTGCCAGCAGTTACGTTCGATCCTCCGATGGCTACACCTTC.

This clonotype has ten or more counts. This chain uses TRBV29-1 with TRBJ2-1; the D gene could be TRBD1 or TRBD2 (6 bases each). Germline V gene sequence: CDR1 SQVTM, CDR2 ANQGSEA. The CDR3 is 13 amino acids. Deletions cut 0 bases from V and 8 bases from J, with 11 bases between. In nucleotides, the CDR3 is TGCAGCGTTGAAGATCGGGGGACATATGAGCAGTTCTTC. Its translation: CSVEDRGTYEQFF.

At least ten counts were recorded for this clonotype. This chain joins TRBV7-2 and TRBJ2-5; 14 positions match TRBD2. Looked up from germline, CDR1 is SGHTA and CDR2 is FQGNSA. This CDR3 comprises 17 residues. J was trimmed by 3 bases and V by 7 bases; bases with no gene match: 10. The CDR3 reads CASTLYGTSGSKETQYF. DNA for the CDR3: TGTGCCAGCACTCTATACGGGACTAGCGGGAGCAAAGAGACCCAGTACTTC.

The V and J genes are TRBV5-1 and TRBJ2-2; D is ambiguous. V lost 1 base, J lost 8 bases, and 9 bases lay in between. The germline V gene encodes CDR1 SGHRS and CDR2 YFSETQ. The CDR3 contains 13 residues. The CDR3 nucleotides are TGCGCCAGCAGCTTGTATCGGCCAGGGGAGCTGTTTTTT. Protein sequence: CASSLYRPGELFF.

This clonotype occurred a few times. J is TRBJ1-5 and V is TRBV29-1; D remains ambiguous. The CDR3 extends over 13 amino acids. Germline loops: CDR1 SQVTM, CDR2 ANQGSEA. V was cut by 0 bases and J by 2 bases, with 5 bases left in between. This chain's CDR3 is CSVEEGGNQPQHF. The CDR3 region has the DNA TGCAGCGTTGAAGAGGGCGGCAATCAGCCCCAGCATTTT.

This clonotype was seen many times. The chain employs TRBV12-3 or TRBV12-4 and TRBJ2-5, with 10 positions matching TRBD2. CDR3 size: 14 residues. V lost 3 bases, J lost 9 bases, and 7 bases stayed unmatched. CDR3 coding DNA: TGTGCCAGCAGTTTGTCCGGGCTAGCGGGAGCCCAGTACTTC. It encodes CASSLSGLAGAQYF.